These T cell receptor beta chains were read from a single sample in a study of T cell changes during pregnancy in multiple sclerosis. Sequencing used immunoSEQ multiplex PCR; TCRdb keeps in-frame clones, though not all of them. Among 35,000 to 50,000 clones listed, about 88% were seen once. Sequenced here: CD4+ T cells from peripheral blood mononuclear cells, sampled in the second trimester of pregnancy. The receptors were gathered from a female donor with multiple sclerosis, enrolled in a pregnancy study. Each CDR3 is given with its conserved first and last residue. Fields, in order: J gene, clone size, V gene, D gene, CDR3 DNA, CDR3 protein. D genes are given only for firm matches. Some rows mark clone size as missing; the rest say once, few, many or name a class of expanded clone.

TRBJ2-2	NA	TRBV19	NA	TGTGCCAGTAGTACCAACAGGGCGGTCGGGGAGCTGTTTTTT	CASSTNRAVGELFF
TRBJ1-1	NA	TRBV7-9	NA	TGTGCCAGCAGCCCAGAGAACACTGAAGCTTTCTTT	CASSPENTEAFF
TRBJ2-7	NA	TRBV5-1	TRBD2	TGCGCCAGCAGCGAGGGACTAGACTCTTTCTACGAGCAGTACTTC	CASSEGLDSFYEQYF
TRBJ2-1	once	TRBV12-5	NA	TGTGCTAGTGCGATTTCCAGGGTCCACAATGAGCAGTTCTTC	CASAISRVHNEQFF
TRBJ2-2	NA	TRBV21-1	NA	TGTGCCAGCAGCAGGAACAGGGCTAGGTCCGGGGAGCTGTTTTTT	CASSRNRARSGELFF
TRBJ1-1	NA	TRBV6-5	NA	TGTGCCAGCAGTTACTCGGGGGGAAAAACTGAAGCTTTCTTT	CASSYSGGKTEAFF
TRBJ1-2	NA	TRBV7-2	NA	TGTGCCAGCAGCTTACTAAGGACAGCAAGCGACTATGGCTACACCTTC	CASSLLRTASDYGYTF
TRBJ1-2	NA	TRBV19	NA	TGTGCCAGCGGACTAAGGGCTAACGCTGGCTACACCTTC	CASGLRANAGYTF
TRBJ1-2	few	TRBV2	TRBD1	TGTGCCAGCAGGGGTACAGGGGGCTATGGCTACACCTTC	CASRGTGGYGYTF
TRBJ1-1	NA	TRBV5-1	NA	TGCGCCAGCAGCTTGGTCACAGACACTGAAGCTTTCTTT	CASSLVTDTEAFF
TRBJ2-7	once	TRBV7-2	NA	TGTGCCAGCAGCTCCAGGAACGAGCAGTACTTC	CASSSRNEQYF
TRBJ2-7	NA	TRBV27	NA	TGTGCCAGCAGTTTTAGGCGGGCGGCCTCCTACGAGCAGTACTTC	CASSFRRAASYEQYF
TRBJ2-7	NA	TRBV4-1	NA	TGCGCCAGCAGCCATAAGGGCAGGGCCAACGAGCAGTACTTC	CASSHKGRANEQYF
TRBJ2-7	once	TRBV28	TRBD2	TGTGCCAGCTCTTTAACTAGCGGCTTGGTGCCCTACGAGCAGTACTTC	CASSLTSGLVPYEQYF
TRBJ2-3	NA	TRBV5-1	TRBD2	TGCGCCAGCAGCTTGGCCGATAGACTAGCTGGCACAGATACGCAGTATTTT	CASSLADRLAGTDTQYF
TRBJ1-2	once	TRBV9	NA	TGTGCCAGCAGCGTAGCAGACTACGGCTACACCTTC	CASSVADYGYTF
TRBJ2-1	NA	TRBV14	NA	TGTGCCAGCAGCCAAGATAGCGCGGTTCCTTCCTACAATGAGCAGTTCTTC	CASSQDSAVPSYNEQFF
TRBJ1-5	NA	TRBV7-9	NA	TGTGCCAGCAGCCAAGCGGGAACGACCCTGGGTCAGCCCCAGCATTTT	CASSQAGTTLGQPQHF
TRBJ2-1	NA	TRBV7-2	NA	TGTGCCAGCAGCCCTTTTCCTCGCGGAACCTACAATGAGCAGTTCTTC	CASSPFPRGTYNEQFF
TRBJ2-7	NA	TRBV5-1	NA	TGCGCCAGCAGCTACCCAAGGGGGGGAAGCTCCTACGAGCAGTACTTC	CASSYPRGGSSYEQYF
TRBJ2-1	NA	TRBV19	NA	TGTGCCAGTAGTCCCAGGCCGGATAATGAGCAGTTCTTC	CASSPRPDNEQFF
TRBJ2-7	NA	TRBV27	NA	TGTGCCAGCAGTCCACGGACACTCTTCGGCACAACCTACGAGCAGTACTTC	CASSPRTLFGTTYEQYF
TRBJ2-3	NA	TRBV12-5	NA	TGTGCTAGTGGTTCTTCTTCTTCAGGTCACGATACGCAGTATTTT	CASGSSSSGHDTQYF
TRBJ2-1	NA	TRBV19	TRBD2	TGTGCCAGTAGGAAACTAGCGGGAGTTAATGAGCAGTTCTTC	CASRKLAGVNEQFF
TRBJ2-7	NA	TRBV11-2	TRBD1	TGTGCCAGCAGCCAGGACAGGGTGAATCACGAGCAGTACTTC	CASSQDRVNHEQYF
TRBJ2-5	NA	TRBV18	TRBD1	TGTGCCAGCTCACCACGGGGACAGGGGTTTCAAGAGACCCAGTACTTC	CASSPRGQGFQETQYF
TRBJ1-2	NA	TRBV6-1	TRBD1	TGTGCCAGCAGTTCTAAGGGACAGGGGTCGATTGGCTACACCTTC	CASSSKGQGSIGYTF
TRBJ2-5	NA	TRBV6-6	NA	TGTGCCAGCAGTTACCACAACGGCGGGACCCAGTACTTC	CASSYHNGGTQYF
TRBJ2-7	NA	TRBV6-1	NA	TGTGCCAGCACCCCTGAGGTCGTAACCGAGCAGTACTTC	CASTPEVVTEQYF
TRBJ1-5	NA	TRBV15	NA	TGTGCCACCAGCAGCCTTGACGGCCCGCGGGGTTTT	CATSSLDGPRGF
TRBJ1-2	NA	TRBV19	NA	TGTGCCAGTAGTATTAACCAGGGAGGATATGGCTACACCTTC	CASSINQGGYGYTF
TRBJ2-1	NA	TRBV11-2	TRBD2	TGTGCCAGCAGCCCTAGCGGGGGAGGCCTCAATGAGCAGTTCTTC	CASSPSGGGLNEQFF
TRBJ2-7	once	TRBV5-1	NA	TGCGCCAGCAGCTTGGGTGGGCTGTACGAGCAGTACTTC	CASSLGGLYEQYF
TRBJ1-1	NA	TRBV10-2	TRBD1	TGCGCCAGCAGTGAGGGGACAGGGAACACTGAAGCTTTCTTT	CASSEGTGNTEAFF
TRBJ1-1	NA	TRBV7-2	NA	TGTGCCAGCAGCTTGGACAGAGCTTTTGAAGCTTTCTTT	CASSLDRAFEAFF
TRBJ1-2	few	TRBV5-8	NA	TGTGCCAGCAGCCCGGACCGGGGAAATGGCTACACCTTC	CASSPDRGNGYTF
TRBJ2-1	NA	TRBV5-1	TRBD2	TGCGCCAGCAGCCCCCGACTAGCGGGAGGGCATTATGAGCAGTTCTTC	CASSPRLAGGHYEQFF
TRBJ2-7	NA	TRBV6-6	NA	TGTGCCAGCACCCACTCGACAGGTTCCTACGAGCAGTACTTC	CASTHSTGSYEQYF
TRBJ2-7	NA	TRBV2	NA	TGTGCCAGCAGAACAGGGGGGGGAAGCTACGAGCAGTACTTC	CASRTGGGSYEQYF
TRBJ2-7	NA	TRBV6-5	NA	TGTGCCAGCAGTAGGAGGTTCCACGAGCAGTACTTC	CASSRRFHEQYF
TRBJ2-1	NA	TRBV27	TRBD1	TGTGCCAGCAGTTTAGGGACAGGCCGGGGCGATGAGCAGTTCTTC	CASSLGTGRGDEQFF
TRBJ2-7	NA	TRBV7-6	NA	TGTGCCAGCAGCTCACAACAGGGCCGCTTAGGGGACGAGCAGTACTTC	CASSSQQGRLGDEQYF
TRBJ1-5	NA	TRBV28	NA	TGTGCCAGCAGTTTAGCGGTAAATAGCAATCAGCCCCAGCATTTT	CASSLAVNSNQPQHF
TRBJ1-3	NA	TRBV9	TRBD1	TGTGCCAGCAGCGTAGATAGACAGGGTGGTGGAAACACCATATATTTT	CASSVDRQGGGNTIYF
TRBJ2-2	NA	TRBV11-3	TRBD2	TGTGCCAGCAGCTACTCAGCGGGGCCCGGGGAGCTGTTTTTT	CASSYSAGPGELFF
TRBJ1-5	NA	TRBV2	TRBD1	TGTGCCAGCAGTCAGGAGAGGTCCGGGACAGGGGAGACCTCATTT	CASSQERSGTGETSF
TRBJ2-6	NA	TRBV7-8	TRBD1	TGTGCCAGCAGCTCCCGTGGTTCGGGACAGGGTACTGGGGCCAACGTCCTGACTTTC	CASSSRGSGQGTGANVLTF
TRBJ2-6	NA	TRBV7-2	NA	TGTGCCAGCAGCTCGCAGACAGCTGGGGCCAACGTCCTGACTTTC	CASSSQTAGANVLTF
TRBJ1-2	NA	TRBV5-1	TRBD1	TGCGCCAGCAGCTTGAACAGGGGCGGCGGCTACACCTTC	CASSLNRGGGYTF
TRBJ2-7	NA	TRBV19	TRBD1	TGTGCCAGTAGGGCGGGGGACAGGGACTACGAGCAGTACTTC	CASRAGDRDYEQYF
TRBJ2-3	NA	TRBV5-4	NA	TGTGCCAGCAGCTCGTTGGAGGTGGGAGGTACGGCAGATACGCAGTATTTT	CASSSLEVGGTADTQYF
TRBJ2-2	NA	TRBV5-1	NA	TGCGCCAGCAGCTTGGCTCAGGGGAACACCGGGGAGCTGTTTTTT	CASSLAQGNTGELFF
TRBJ2-1	NA	TRBV5-1	NA	TGCGCCAGCAGCTTGGTTAACAGCGGACGAAGCTCCTACAATGAGCAGTTCTTC	CASSLVNSGRSSYNEQFF
TRBJ1-4	NA	TRBV6-6	NA	TGTGCCAGCAGTTACTCGCAGGGGAATGAAAAACTGTTTTTT	CASSYSQGNEKLFF
TRBJ2-5	NA	TRBV28	TRBD2	TGTGCCAGCAGTTCGGCGGGAGCAAGGGAGACCCAGTACTTC	CASSSAGARETQYF
TRBJ2-2	NA	TRBV11-2	NA	TGTGCCAGCAGCTTAGAGGTCACAGGGACGAACACCGGGGAGCTGTTTTTT	CASSLEVTGTNTGELFF
TRBJ1-1	few	TRBV30	NA	TGTGCCGGAGGAAAACGGGACATTCTCACTGAAGCTTTCTTT	CAGGKRDILTEAFF